In its sample, the clone carrying this TCR beta chain was seen a few times. Its antigen is undetermined. The entry originates in a study of cytomegalovirus exposure and HLA in healthy donors. For the study at large: HLA-typed donors were the source of roughly 80 million unique TCRs held in an early data release. Of the donors genotyped, approximately 400 in all, 75% to 85% fell in the Caucasian-associated ancestry cluster. Study-wide results and limits: The majority of CMV-associated TCR beta chains were reported as apparently HLA-restricted in a later analysis.

Primers included in the PCR were 60 Vbeta and 13 Jbeta primers. TCRdb's copy holds only in-frame clones and misses some; the assay was immunoSEQ multiplex PCR. The table has more than 95,000 clones, around 70% seen once; the top ten hold less than 4%. The germline gives CDR1 SGDLS, CDR2 YYNGEE. The CDR3 length is 14 residues. V was clipped by 7 bases and J by 0 bases, with 14 bases between them. This chain joins TRBV9 and TRBJ2-7; the D is unclear. The sequenced sample consisted of PBMCs. This TCR derives from a man in his forties in good health and CMV-seropositive. The CDR3 is CASAGGLSSYEQYF. The CDR3 nucleotides are TGTGCCAGCGCCGGCGGTCTTAGCTCCTACGAGCAGTACTTC.